A selection of T cell receptor beta chains follows, all from one sample in a study of blood T cell repertoires in COVID-19. Assay used: immunoSEQ multiplex PCR; TCRdb lists only in-frame clones, some missing. The table shows around 260,000 clones, with roughly 90% occurring only once. Specimen: peripheral blood. Receptors originate from a woman aged 40 to 50 who had recovered from COVID-19. Both conserved end residues are part of each CDR3. Each record gives: D gene, J gene, V gene, CDR3 length, clone size, CDR3 DNA, CDR3 protein. The D gene is left open where the match is weak. Size is stated for part of the rows, as once, few or many counts, or as a class when the clone is expanded.

TRBD1,TRBJ2-2,TRBV9,14,NA,TGTGCCAGCAGCGTGGGACAGGGCACCGGGGAGCTGTTTTTT,CASSVGQGTGELFF
TRBD1,TRBJ1-2,TRBV11-2,13,NA,TGTGCCAGCAGCCGGACAGGGGATTATGGCTACACCTTC,CASSRTGDYGYTF
TRBD1,TRBJ2-7,TRBV28,14,NA,TGTGCCACCACTTCGGGGACAGGAGCCTACGAGCAGTACTTC,CATTSGTGAYEQYF
NA,TRBJ2-5,TRBV7-2,14,NA,TGTGCCAGCAGCTACTTTTCAGGGGAAGAGACCCAGTACTTC,CASSYFSGEETQYF
TRBD2,TRBJ2-3,TRBV5-4,15,NA,TGTGCCAGCAGCGCCGGACTAGCGGGAACAGATACGCAGTATTTT,CASSAGLAGTDTQYF
NA,TRBJ1-2,TRBV6-5,15,NA,TGTGCCAGCAGTTACTCGAGGCTGGTGGGCTATGGCTACACCTTC,CASSYSRLVGYGYTF
NA,TRBJ2-7,TRBV9,14,NA,TGTGCCAGCAGCGTAGGGGCAGATTCATACGAGCAGTACTTC,CASSVGADSYEQYF
NA,TRBJ2-5,TRBV11-1,13,NA,TGTGCCAGCAGCTCGGGACTGGACGGGACCCAGTACTTC,CASSSGLDGTQYF
NA,TRBJ2-5,TRBV27,13,NA,TGTGCCAGAAGACAGGGAGGAAAAGAGACCCAGTACTTC,CARRQGGKETQYF
NA,TRBJ2-7,TRBV11-2,11,NA,TGTGCCAGCAGCCCAACTACCGAGCAGTACTTC,CASSPTTEQYF
TRBD2,TRBJ2-1,TRBV15,20,once,TGTGCCACCAGCAGGGGAACCGGGACTAGCGGGAGGGCCGCTTACAATGAGCAGTTCTTC,CATSRGTGTSGRAAYNEQFF
NA,TRBJ1-1,TRBV20-1,11,NA,TGCAGTGCTCGACAGCACACTGAAGCTTTCTTT,CSARQHTEAFF
NA,TRBJ2-2,TRBV25-1,15,few,TGTGCCAGCAGTGAATCGGGGTTGGGGACCGGGGAGCTGTTTTTT,CASSESGLGTGELFF
NA,TRBJ2-7,TRBV7-2,14,NA,TGTGCCAGCAGCGCGCTGTCGGGGATTGGCGAGCAGTACTTC,CASSALSGIGEQYF
NA,TRBJ2-7,TRBV10-3,14,NA,TGTGCCATCAGACCCAAGGAGATAACCTACGAGCAGTACTTC,CAIRPKEITYEQYF
TRBD1,TRBJ2-2,TRBV19,15,NA,TGTGCCAGTAGACCGGACAGGGGGGACACCGGGGAGCTGTTTTTT,CASRPDRGDTGELFF
TRBD1,TRBJ1-6,TRBV18,16,NA,TGTGCCAGCTCACAAACAGGGGATGCAGCTAATTCACCCCTCCACTTT,CASSQTGDAANSPLHF
TRBD2,TRBJ2-3,TRBV5-1,15,NA,TGCGCCAGCAGTTCCCCTAGCGGGAGCGTGGATACGCAGTATTTT,CASSSPSGSVDTQYF
TRBD2,TRBJ2-1,TRBV3-1/TRBV3-2,20,NA,TGTGCCAGCAGCCAAGCGATGGGGCGGGAGGATCTCGTATCCTACAATGAGCAGTTCTTC,CASSQAMGREDLVSYNEQFF
NA,TRBJ1-3,TRBV21-1,19,NA,TGTGCCAGCAGCAAAGCGCTTTCGACAGGGCCATTTTCTGGAAACACCATATATTTT,CASSKALSTGPFSGNTIYF
NA,TRBJ1-4,TRBV7-9,14,NA,TGTGCCAGCACCCCGGAGAACCCGGATGAAAAACTGTTTTTT,CASTPENPDEKLFF
NA,TRBJ2-2,TRBV19,14,NA,TGTGCCAGTAGCCTACAGGGGAACACCGGGGAGCTGTTTTTT,CASSLQGNTGELFF
TRBD2,TRBJ2-1,TRBV30,15,once,TGTGCCTGGAGTGGGGCTAGCGGGAGGGATGATGAGCAGTTCTTC,CAWSGASGRDDEQFF
NA,TRBJ2-5,TRBV10-3,13,once,TGTGCCAGCCGTGCGGATGGACAAGAGACCCAGTACTTC,CASRADGQETQYF
TRBD2,TRBJ2-5,TRBV15,15,NA,TGTGCCACCAGCGGGATAGCGGGAGGTCAAGAGACCCAGTACTTC,CATSGIAGGQETQYF
TRBD2,TRBJ2-1,TRBV9,15,NA,TGTGCCAGCAGCGTAGGAGGGACTAGCTGGGATGAGCAGTTCTTC,CASSVGGTSWDEQFF
NA,TRBJ1-1,TRBV5-1,15,NA,TGCGCCAGCAGCTTCCCCGCGGGCGAGGACACTGAAGCTTTCTTT,CASSFPAGEDTEAFF
TRBD1,TRBJ2-7,TRBV6-5,13,NA,TGTGCCAGCAGTAACGACAGGGCCTACGAGCAGTACTTC,CASSNDRAYEQYF
TRBD1,TRBJ2-7,TRBV30,16,NA,TGTGCCTGGAGTGAAAAACCCCGGGACAGGACCTACGAGCAGTACTTC,CAWSEKPRDRTYEQYF
TRBD1,TRBJ1-2,TRBV5-1,16,once,TGCGCCAGCAAACCGGGACAGGGGGCGGTAAGCTATGGCTACACCTTC,CASKPGQGAVSYGYTF
TRBD2,TRBJ2-7,TRBV10-3,14,NA,TGTGCCATCAGTACAGCGGGAGTGCTCTACGAGCAGTACTTC,CAISTAGVLYEQYF
NA,TRBJ2-1,TRBV6-1,14,once,TGTGCCAGCAGTGATGGAGCTAGTAGGAATGAGCAGTTCTTC,CASSDGASRNEQFF
NA,TRBJ2-7,TRBV6-5,14,NA,TGTGCCAGCAGTTACTCGCCAGGTTTGGGCGAGCAGTACTTC,CASSYSPGLGEQYF
TRBD2,TRBJ2-7,TRBV13,14,NA,TGTGCCAGCAGCTTACTGGGCGGGAGTAACGAGCAGTACTTC,CASSLLGGSNEQYF
NA,TRBJ1-2,TRBV2,12,NA,TGTGCCACTATGCTCCAGGGTGGGGGCTACACCTTC,CATMLQGGGYTF
NA,TRBJ1-6,TRBV7-2,17,NA,TGTGCCAGCAGCTTAGGTGGAGGTCTTATCTATAATTCACCCCTCCACTTT,CASSLGGGLIYNSPLHF
NA,TRBJ2-2,TRBV11-2,15,many,TGTGCCAGCAGCCGGATAGCGGTCGGGACCGGGGAGCTGTTTTTT,CASSRIAVGTGELFF
NA,TRBJ1-1,TRBV27,14,NA,TGTGCCAGCAGTCCCGAAAGGGGCGGCACTGAAGCTTTCTTT,CASSPERGGTEAFF
NA,TRBJ2-3,TRBV4-1,16,once,TGCGCCAGCAGCCACTTCGGGAGGGGGCAGGGAGATACGCAGTATTTT,CASSHFGRGQGDTQYF
NA,TRBJ2-4,TRBV29-1,16,NA,TGCAGCGTTGAAGTTGGATGGGGGGTAGCCAAAAACATTCAGTACTTC,CSVEVGWGVAKNIQYF
NA,TRBJ1-2,TRBV12-3/TRBV12-4,13,NA,TGTGCCAGCAGCCGGGACTGGACCTATGGCTACACCTTC,CASSRDWTYGYTF
TRBD2,TRBJ2-7,TRBV11-2,16,NA,TGTGCCAGCAGCTCCCAAGGACTAGCTTCCGCCTACGAGCAGTACTTC,CASSSQGLASAYEQYF
NA,TRBJ2-7,TRBV28,16,NA,TGTGCCAGCAGACCCCCTACGGACTCGCTGCCCTACGAGCAGTACTTC,CASRPPTDSLPYEQYF
NA,TRBJ2-7,TRBV12-5,14,NA,TGTGCTAGTGGTGAAGGGACAATCTTCTACGAGCAGTACTTC,CASGEGTIFYEQYF
TRBD2,TRBJ2-1,TRBV4-2,15,NA,TGTGCCAGCAGCGACCTAGCGGGAGACGCCAATGAGCAGTTCTTC,CASSDLAGDANEQFF
NA,TRBJ1-6,TRBV7-8,16,NA,TGTGCCAGCAGCTTAGTCGGCAGGACTATCAATTCACCCCTCCACTTT,CASSLVGRTINSPLHF
NA,TRBJ2-1,TRBV11-2,13,NA,TGTGCCAGCAGCCGAGGCGCGTCCAATGAGCAGTTCTTC,CASSRGASNEQFF
TRBD2,TRBJ2-1,TRBV27,13,NA,TGTGCCAGCGGGCAATCCGGGACTAGCGGGACGGTCTTC,CASGQSGTSGTVF